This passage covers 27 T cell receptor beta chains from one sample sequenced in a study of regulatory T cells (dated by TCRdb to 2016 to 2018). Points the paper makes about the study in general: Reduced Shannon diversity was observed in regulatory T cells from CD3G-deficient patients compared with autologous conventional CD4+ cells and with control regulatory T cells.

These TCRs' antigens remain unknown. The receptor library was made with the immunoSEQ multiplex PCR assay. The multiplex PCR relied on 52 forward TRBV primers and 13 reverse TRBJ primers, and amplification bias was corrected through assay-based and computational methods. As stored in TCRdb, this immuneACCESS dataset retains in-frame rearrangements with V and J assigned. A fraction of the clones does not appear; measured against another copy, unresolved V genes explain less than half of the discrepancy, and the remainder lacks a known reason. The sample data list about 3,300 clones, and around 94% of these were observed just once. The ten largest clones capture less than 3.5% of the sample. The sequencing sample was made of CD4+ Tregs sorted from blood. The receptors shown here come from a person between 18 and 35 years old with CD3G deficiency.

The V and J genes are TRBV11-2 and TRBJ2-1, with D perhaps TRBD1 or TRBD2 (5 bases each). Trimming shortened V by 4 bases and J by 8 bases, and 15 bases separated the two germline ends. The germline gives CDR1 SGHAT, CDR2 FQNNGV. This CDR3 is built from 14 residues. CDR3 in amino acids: CASSSYSGTHEQFF. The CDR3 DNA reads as TGTGCCAGCAGCTCTTACTCCGGGACCCATGAGCAGTTCTTC. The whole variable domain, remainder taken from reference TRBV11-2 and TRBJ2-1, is EAGVAQSPRYKIIEKRQSVAFWCNPISGHATLYWYQQILGQGPKLLIQFQNNGVVDDSQLPKDRFSAERLKGVDSTLKIQPAKLEDSAVYLCASSSYSGTHEQFFGPGTRLTVL.

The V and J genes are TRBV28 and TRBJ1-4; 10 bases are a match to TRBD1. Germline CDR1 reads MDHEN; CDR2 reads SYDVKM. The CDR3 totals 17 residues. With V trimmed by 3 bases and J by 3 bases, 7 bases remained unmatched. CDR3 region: CASSFSGQGGANEKLFF. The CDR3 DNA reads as TGTGCCAGCAGTTTTTCCGGACAGGGGGGAGCTAATGAAAAACTGTTTTTT.

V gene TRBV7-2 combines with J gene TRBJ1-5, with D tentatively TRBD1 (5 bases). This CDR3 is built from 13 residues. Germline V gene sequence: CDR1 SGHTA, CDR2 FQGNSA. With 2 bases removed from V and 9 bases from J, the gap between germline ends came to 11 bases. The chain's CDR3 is CASSLTGSGPQHF. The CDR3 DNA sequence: TGTGCCAGCAGCTTAACAGGTTCCGGGCCCCAGCATTTT.

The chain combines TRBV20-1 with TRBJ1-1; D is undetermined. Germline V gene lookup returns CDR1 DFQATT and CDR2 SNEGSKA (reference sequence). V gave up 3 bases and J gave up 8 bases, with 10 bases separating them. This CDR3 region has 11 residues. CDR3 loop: CSARGNLEAFF. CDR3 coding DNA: TGCAGTGCTAGGGGGAACCTGGAAGCTTTCTTT.

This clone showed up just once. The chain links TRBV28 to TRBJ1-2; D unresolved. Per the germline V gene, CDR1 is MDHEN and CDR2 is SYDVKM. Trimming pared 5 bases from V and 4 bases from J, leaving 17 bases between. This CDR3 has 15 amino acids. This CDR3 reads CASSPHKGVSYGYTF. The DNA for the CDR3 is TGTGCCAGCAGTCCCCACAAGGGTGTCTCCTATGGCTACACCTTC.

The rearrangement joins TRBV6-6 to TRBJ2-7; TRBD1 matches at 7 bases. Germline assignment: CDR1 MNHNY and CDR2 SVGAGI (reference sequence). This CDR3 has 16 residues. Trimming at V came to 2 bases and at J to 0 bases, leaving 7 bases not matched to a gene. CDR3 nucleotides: TGTGCCAGCAGTTACCGAGGGGGCCTCAGCTCCTACGAGCAGTACTTC. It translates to CASSYRGGLSSYEQYF.

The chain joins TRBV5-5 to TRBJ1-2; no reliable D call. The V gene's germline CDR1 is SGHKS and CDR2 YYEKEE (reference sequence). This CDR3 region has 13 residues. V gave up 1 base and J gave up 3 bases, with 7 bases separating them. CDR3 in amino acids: CASSLYEDYGYTF. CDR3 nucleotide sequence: TGTGCCAGCAGCTTGTACGAAGACTATGGCTACACCTTC.

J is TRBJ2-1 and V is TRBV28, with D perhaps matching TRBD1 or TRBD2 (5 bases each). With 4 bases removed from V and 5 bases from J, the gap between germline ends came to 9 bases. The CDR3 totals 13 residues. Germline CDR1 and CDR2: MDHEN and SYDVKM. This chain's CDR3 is CASSWGTNNEQFF. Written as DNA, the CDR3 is TGTGCCAGCAGTTGGGGGACCAACAATGAGCAGTTCTTC.

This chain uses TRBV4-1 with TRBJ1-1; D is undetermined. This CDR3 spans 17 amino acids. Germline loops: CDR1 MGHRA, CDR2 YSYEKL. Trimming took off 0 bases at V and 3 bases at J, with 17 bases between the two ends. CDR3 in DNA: TGCGCCAGCAGCCAAGATTTAGGTAGGCACAAGGACACTGAAGCTTTCTTT. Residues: CASSQDLGRHKDTEAFF.

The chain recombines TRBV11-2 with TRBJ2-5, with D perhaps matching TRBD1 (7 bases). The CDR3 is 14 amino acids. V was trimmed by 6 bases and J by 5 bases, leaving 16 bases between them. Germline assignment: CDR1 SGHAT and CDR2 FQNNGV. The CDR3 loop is CASRPTGRRETQYF. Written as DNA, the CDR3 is TGTGCCAGCAGACCGACAGGGAGGAGGGAGACCCAGTACTTC.

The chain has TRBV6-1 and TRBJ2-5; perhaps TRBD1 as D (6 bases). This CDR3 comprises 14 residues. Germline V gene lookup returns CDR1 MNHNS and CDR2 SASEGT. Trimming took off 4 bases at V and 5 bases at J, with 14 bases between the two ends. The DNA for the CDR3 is TGTGCCAGCAGTGCGTCAGGGGAAAAGGAGACCCAGTACTTC. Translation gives CASSASGEKETQYF.

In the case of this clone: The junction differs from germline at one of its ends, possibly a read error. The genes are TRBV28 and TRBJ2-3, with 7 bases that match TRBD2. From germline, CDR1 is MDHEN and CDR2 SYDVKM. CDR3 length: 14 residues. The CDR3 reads CASSPRLALYPPYF. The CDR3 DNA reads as TGTGCCAGCAGTCCCCGACTAGCCCTATACCCCCCTTACTTT.

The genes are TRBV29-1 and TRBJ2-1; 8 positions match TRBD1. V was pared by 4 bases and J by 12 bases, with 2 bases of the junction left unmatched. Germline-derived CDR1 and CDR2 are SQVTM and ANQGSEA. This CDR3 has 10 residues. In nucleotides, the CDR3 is TGCAGCGTTGGGGACAGGTGGCAGTTCTTC. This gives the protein CSVGDRWQFF.

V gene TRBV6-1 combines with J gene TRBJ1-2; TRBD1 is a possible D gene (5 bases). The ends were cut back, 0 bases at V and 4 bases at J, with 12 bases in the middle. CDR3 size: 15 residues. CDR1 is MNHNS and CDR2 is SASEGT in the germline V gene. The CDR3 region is CASSEAYVGPYGYTF. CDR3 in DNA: TGTGCCAGCAGTGAAGCCTACGTGGGGCCCTATGGCTACACCTTC.

In DNA, the CDR3 is TGCGCCAGCAGCCCGGGGACGGGACCCTCTTACAATGAGCAGTTCTTC. Protein sequence: CASSPGTGPSYNEQFF. The V call is TRBV4-1, the J call TRBJ2-1; D may match TRBD1 or TRBD2 (5 bases each). The CDR3 contains 16 residues. Germline CDR1 and CDR2: MGHRA and YSYEKL. V was cut by 4 bases and J by 4 bases, with 17 bases left in between.

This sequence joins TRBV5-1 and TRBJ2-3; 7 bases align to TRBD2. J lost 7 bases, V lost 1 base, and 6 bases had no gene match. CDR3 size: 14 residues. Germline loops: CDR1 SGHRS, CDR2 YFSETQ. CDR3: CASSLRGGKNTQYF. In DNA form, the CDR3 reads TGCGCCAGCAGCTTGCGGGGAGGGAAGAATACGCAGTATTTT.

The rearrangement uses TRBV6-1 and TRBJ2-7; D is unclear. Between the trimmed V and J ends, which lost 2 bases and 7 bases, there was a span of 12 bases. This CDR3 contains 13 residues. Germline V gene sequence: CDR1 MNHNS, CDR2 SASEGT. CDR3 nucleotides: TGTGCCAGCAGTGAACTCCCTGTGTGGGAGCAGTACTTC. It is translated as CASSELPVWEQYF.

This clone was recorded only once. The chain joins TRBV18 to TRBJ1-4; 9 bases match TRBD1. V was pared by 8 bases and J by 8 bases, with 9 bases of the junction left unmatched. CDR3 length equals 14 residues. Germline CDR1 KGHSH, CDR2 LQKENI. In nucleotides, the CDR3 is TGTGCCAGCACTCAGGGACAGGGTAGCGAAAAACTGTTTTTT. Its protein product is CASTQGQGSEKLFF. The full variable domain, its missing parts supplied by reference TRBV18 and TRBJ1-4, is NAGVMQNPRHLVRRRGQEARLRCSPMKGHSHVYWYRQLPEEGLKFMVYLQKENIIDESGMPKERFSAEFPKEGPSILRIQQVVRGDSAAYFCASTQGQGSEKLFFGSGTQLSVL.

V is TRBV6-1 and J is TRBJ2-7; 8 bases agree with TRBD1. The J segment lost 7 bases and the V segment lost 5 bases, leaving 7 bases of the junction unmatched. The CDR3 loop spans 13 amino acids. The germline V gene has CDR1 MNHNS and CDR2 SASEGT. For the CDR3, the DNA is TGTGCCAGCAGTCAGGGGGCGCGAGATGAGCAGTACTTC. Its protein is CASSQGARDEQYF.

The CDR3: CASSRGTDEKLFF. The CDR3 DNA is TGTGCCAGCAGCAGGGGGACAGACGAAAAACTGTTTTTT. The rearrangement uses TRBV21-1 and TRBJ1-4; the DNA was not used to check the table's D call, TRBD1. TRBV21-1 is marked as a pseudogene. The CDR3 length is 13 residues.

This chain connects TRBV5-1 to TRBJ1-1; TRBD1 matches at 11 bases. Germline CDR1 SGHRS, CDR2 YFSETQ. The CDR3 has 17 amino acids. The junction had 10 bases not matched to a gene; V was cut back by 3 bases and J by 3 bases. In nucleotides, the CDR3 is TGCGCCAGCAGCTGGGGCGGACAGGGGGCGCTGGACACTGAAGCTTTCTTT. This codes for CASSWGGQGALDTEAFF.

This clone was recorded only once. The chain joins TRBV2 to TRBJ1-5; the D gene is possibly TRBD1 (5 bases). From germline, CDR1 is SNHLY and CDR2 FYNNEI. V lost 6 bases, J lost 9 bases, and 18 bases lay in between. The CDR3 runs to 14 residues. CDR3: CASRDDSTQRPQHF. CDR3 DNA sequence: TGTGCCAGCAGGGATGACAGCACGCAACGGCCCCAGCATTTT.

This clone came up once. CDR3 sequence (DNA): TGTGCCAGCAGCTTACGACTGAGCTCCTACAATGAGCAGTTCTTC. Translating gives CASSLRLSSYNEQFF. The rearrangement joins TRBV11-2 to TRBJ2-1; D remains ambiguous. Germline loops: CDR1 SGHAT, CDR2 FQNNGV. CDR3 length equals 15 residues. V shed 2 bases and J shed 0 bases, with 8 bases lying between them.

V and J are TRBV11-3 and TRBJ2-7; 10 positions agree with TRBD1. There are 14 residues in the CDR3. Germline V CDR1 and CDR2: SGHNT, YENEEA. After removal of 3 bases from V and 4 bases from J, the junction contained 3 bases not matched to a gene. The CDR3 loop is CASSLGQGFYEQYV. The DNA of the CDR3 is TGTGCCAGCAGCTTGGGACAGGGGTTTTACGAGCAGTACGTC.

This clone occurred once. This chain's CDR3 is CASSESYEQYF. Here the CDR3 DNA reads TGTGCCAGCAGTGAGAGCTACGAGCAGTACTTC. The genes are TRBV6-1 and TRBJ2-7; D is undetermined. This CDR3 comprises 11 residues. The V end was cut by 3 bases, the J end by 3 bases, with 3 bases between. Germline V lookup: CDR1 MNHNS, CDR2 SASEGT.

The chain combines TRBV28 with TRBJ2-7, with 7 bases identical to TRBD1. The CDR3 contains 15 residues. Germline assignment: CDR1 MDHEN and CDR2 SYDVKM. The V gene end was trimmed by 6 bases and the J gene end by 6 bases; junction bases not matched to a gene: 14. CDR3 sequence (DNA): TGTGCCAGCAGCCTCCCCGGGAAGGGGGCTCGCGAGCAGTACTTC. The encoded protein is CASSLPGKGAREQYF.

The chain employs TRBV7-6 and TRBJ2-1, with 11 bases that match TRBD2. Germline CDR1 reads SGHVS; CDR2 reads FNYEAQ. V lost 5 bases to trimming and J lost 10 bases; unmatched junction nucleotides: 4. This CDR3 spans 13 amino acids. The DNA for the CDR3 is TGTGCCAGCAGCGGAATAGCGGGAGGGGAGCAGTTCTTC. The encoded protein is CASSGIAGGEQFF.